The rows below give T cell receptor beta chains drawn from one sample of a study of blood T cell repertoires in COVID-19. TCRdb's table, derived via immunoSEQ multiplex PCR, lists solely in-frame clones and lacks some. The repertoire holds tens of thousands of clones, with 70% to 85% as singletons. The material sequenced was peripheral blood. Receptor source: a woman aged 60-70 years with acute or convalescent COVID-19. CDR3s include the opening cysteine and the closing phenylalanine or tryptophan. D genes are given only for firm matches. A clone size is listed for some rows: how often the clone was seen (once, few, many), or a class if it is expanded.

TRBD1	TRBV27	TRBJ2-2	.	CASSSPTGGLRDTGELFF	TGTGCCAGCAGTTCACCGACAGGGGGGCTGAGAGACACCGGGGAGCTGTTTTTT
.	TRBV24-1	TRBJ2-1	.	CATAQDAYNEQFF	TGTGCCACTGCACAGGACGCCTACAATGAGCAGTTCTTC
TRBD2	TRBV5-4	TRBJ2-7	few	CASSARLAGEKQYF	TGTGCCAGCAGCGCCAGACTAGCGGGAGAAAAGCAGTACTTC
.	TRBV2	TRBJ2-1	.	CASSEARSYNEQFF	TGTGCCAGCAGTGAAGCGAGGAGCTACAATGAGCAGTTCTTC
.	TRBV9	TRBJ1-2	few	CASSPGQTSNYGYTF	TGTGCCAGCAGCCCAGGACAAACTTCTAACTATGGCTACACCTTC
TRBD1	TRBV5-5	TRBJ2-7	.	CASSLEGTGGREQYF	TGTGCCAGCAGCTTGGAAGGGACAGGGGGGAGAGAGCAGTACTTC
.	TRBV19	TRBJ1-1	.	CASSIQGRTEAFF	TGTGCCAGTAGTATACAGGGTCGCACTGAAGCTTTCTTT
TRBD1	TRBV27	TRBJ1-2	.	CASRRGQGARDGYHGYTF	TGTGCCAGCAGAAGGGGACAGGGGGCGCGGGATGGTTACCATGGCTACACCTTC
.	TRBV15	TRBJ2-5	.	CATSRDKQETQYF	TGTGCCACCAGCAGAGACAAACAAGAGACCCAGTACTTC
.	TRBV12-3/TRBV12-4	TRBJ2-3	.	CASRRERDTQYF	TGTGCCAGCAGACGGGAAAGAGATACGCAGTATTTT
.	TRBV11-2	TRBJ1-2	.	CASSLFSRGSHESYTF	TGTGCCAGCAGCTTATTTTCTCGTGGGAGCCACGAAAGCTACACCTTC
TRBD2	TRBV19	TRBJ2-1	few	CASSPWGLAGGNEQFF	TGTGCCAGTAGTCCATGGGGACTAGCGGGCGGCAATGAGCAGTTCTTC
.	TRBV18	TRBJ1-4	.	CASSPMTQTPEKLFF	TGTGCCAGCTCACCCATGACACAAACCCCTGAAAAACTGTTTTTT
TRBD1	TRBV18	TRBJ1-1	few	CASSGTANTEAFF	TGTGCCAGCTCAGGGACAGCGAACACTGAAGCTTTCTTT
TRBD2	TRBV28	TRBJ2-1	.	CASRTAGTSGAYNEQFF	TGTGCCAGCAGAACAGCCGGGACTAGCGGGGCTTACAATGAGCAGTTCTTC
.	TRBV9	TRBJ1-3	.	CASSVVGDSGNTIYF	TGTGCCAGCAGCGTAGTCGGAGACTCTGGAAACACCATATATTTT
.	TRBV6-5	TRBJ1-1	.	CASSYVPGRTEAFF	TGTGCCAGCAGTTATGTCCCTGGGAGGACTGAAGCTTTCTTT
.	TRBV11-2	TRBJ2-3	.	CASSGQGGDTQYF	TGTGCCAGCAGCGGACAGGGAGGGGATACGCAGTATTTT
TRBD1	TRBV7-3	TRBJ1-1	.	CAGSGDRGSGTEAFF	TGTGCCGGCAGCGGGGACAGGGGGTCGGGCACTGAAGCTTTCTTT
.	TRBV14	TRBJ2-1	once	CASKMDSSYNEQFF	TGTGCCAGCAAGATGGACAGCTCCTACAATGAGCAGTTCTTC
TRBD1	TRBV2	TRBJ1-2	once	CASSSGTANYGYTF	TGTGCCAGCAGTTCCGGGACAGCGAACTATGGCTACACCTTC
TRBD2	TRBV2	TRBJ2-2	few	CASAGVAANTGELFF	TGTGCCAGCGCGGGGGTAGCGGCGAACACCGGGGAGCTGTTTTTT
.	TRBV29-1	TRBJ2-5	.	CSVEGVSQETQYF	TGCAGCGTTGAAGGTGTCAGCCAAGAGACCCAGTACTTC